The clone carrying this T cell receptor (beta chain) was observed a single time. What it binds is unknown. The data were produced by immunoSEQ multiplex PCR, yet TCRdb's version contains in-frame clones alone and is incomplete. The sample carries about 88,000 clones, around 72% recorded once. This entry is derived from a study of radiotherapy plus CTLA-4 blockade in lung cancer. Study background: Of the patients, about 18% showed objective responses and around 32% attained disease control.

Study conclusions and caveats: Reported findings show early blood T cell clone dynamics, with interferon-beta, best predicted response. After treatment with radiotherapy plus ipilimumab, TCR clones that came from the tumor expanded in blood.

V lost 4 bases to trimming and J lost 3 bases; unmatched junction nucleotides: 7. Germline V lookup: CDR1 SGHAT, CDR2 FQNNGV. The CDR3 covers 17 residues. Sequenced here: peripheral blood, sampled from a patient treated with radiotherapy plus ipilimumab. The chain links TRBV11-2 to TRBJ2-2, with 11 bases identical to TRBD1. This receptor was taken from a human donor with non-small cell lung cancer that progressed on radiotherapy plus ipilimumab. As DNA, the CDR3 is TGTGCCAGCAGCTCCGGGACAGGGGGGTACTACACCGGGGAGCTGTTTTTT. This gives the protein CASSSGTGGYYTGELFF.